Below, 26 T cell receptor beta chains from the same sample are listed, as sequenced in a study of blood T cells in healthy people across ages. Together with a sample-barcoded 5' primer, a J-beta primer mix was included in a second PCR lasting roughly 6 to 12 cycles. TCRdb reprocessed the 5' RACE reads via MiXCR and lists one record per CDR3 protein. Of roughly 1,000,000 distinct CDR3 sequences in the sample, about 23% were seen once. The sample was also linked to a second study, of T cells of mothers and their children.

Sequences were obtained from blood. The receptors were gathered from a girl aged 2-9 years in good health.

This clonotype was seen more than once but under ten times. The chain uses TRBV12-3 or TRBV12-4 and TRBJ1-1; 8 nucleotides line up with TRBD1. The trim removed 3 bases at V and 5 bases at J, leaving 8 bases unmatched. This CDR3 region has 15 residues. The CDR3 loop reads CASSFLTGASTEAFF. The CDR3 DNA follows: TGTGCCAGCAGTTTCTTGACAGGGGCGTCGACTGAAGCTTTCTTT.

Turning to this clonotype: A much larger clonotype is one base distant, so this may be a read error. The conserved phenylalanine or tryptophan normally closing the CDR3 is absent here, so this likely arose from a read error. This chain connects TRBV7-2 to TRBJ2-5; the D is unclear. Germline CDR1 reads SGHTA; CDR2 reads FQGNSA. CDR3 length: 14 residues. With 3 bases removed from V and 0 bases from J, the gap between germline ends came to 8 bases. DNA for the CDR3: TGTGCCAGCAGCTTGGGCGGAAACCAAGAGACCCAGTACTTA. This sequence encodes CASSLGGNQETQYL.

The CDR3 here is CSANNPNSPLHF. The CDR3 coding sequence is TGCAGTGCCAATAACCCGAATTCACCCCTCCACTTT. The rearrangement uses TRBV20-1 and TRBJ1-6; D remains unclear. The CDR3 sequence is 12 residues long. Germline V CDR1 and CDR2: DFQATT, SNEGSKA (reference sequence). V was shortened by 6 bases and J by 7 bases, with 10 bases between the two germline ends.

This clonotype was observed a handful of times. The V call is TRBV6-1, the J call TRBJ2-2; 9 positions match TRBD1. Germline loops: CDR1 MNHNS, CDR2 SASEGT. The CDR3 runs 14 residues. The ends lost 7 bases at V and 5 bases at J; junction bases unmatched: 5. CDR3 sequence reads: CASTGTGTTGELFF. CDR3 DNA: TGTGCCAGCACAGGGACAGGGACGACCGGGGAGCTGTTTTTT.

The chain uses TRBV24-1 and TRBJ2-7; no clear D gene. The germline V gene has CDR1 KGHDR and CDR2 SFDVKD. The CDR3 totals 14 residues. V shed 5 bases and J shed 3 bases, with 13 bases lying between them. CDR3 region: CATSASVRFYEQYF. In DNA form, the CDR3 reads TGTGCCACCAGTGCTTCGGTCAGGTTCTACGAGCAGTACTTC.

This clonotype was detected once. This chain links TRBV7-2 with TRBJ1-5, with 7 bases identical to TRBD1. Germline V gene data show CDR1 as SGHTA and CDR2 as FQGNSA. The CDR3 is made up of 14 amino acids. J gave up 7 bases and V 5 bases, and 8 bases lay outside the gene matches. This chain's CDR3 is CASSLRQGHQPQHF. CDR3 nucleotide sequence: TGTGCCAGCAGCCTAAGACAGGGCCACCAGCCCCAGCATTTT.

The chain carries TRBV5-1 and TRBJ2-7, with 7 bases lining up with TRBD1. V dropped 4 bases and J dropped 6; count of bases not matched to a gene: 10. Germline V gene sequence: CDR1 SGHRS, CDR2 YFSETQ. The CDR3 is 14 residues long. CDR3 loop: CASSTGPTGTEQYF. In nucleotides, the CDR3 is TGCGCCAGCAGCACCGGACCGACAGGGACCGAGCAGTACTTC. Full variable domain (outside the CDR3, taken from reference TRBV5-1 and TRBJ2-7): KAGVTQTPRYLIKTRGQQVTLSCSPISGHRSVSWYQQTPGQGLQFLFEYFSETQRNKGNFPGRFSGRQFSNSRSEMNVSTLELGDSALYLCASSTGPTGTEQYFGPGTRLTVT.

V gene TRBV29-1 combines with J gene TRBJ2-1; D not resolved. The CDR3 has 14 amino acids. The germline CDR1 and CDR2 sequences are SQVTM and ANQGSEA. CDR3 DNA sequence: TGCACATTAGAACCAACCCTCTCCTACAATGAGCAGTTCTTC. It encodes CTLEPTLSYNEQFF.

This clonotype has a handful of counts. The J gene is TRBJ2-5, the V gene TRBV19; the D gene is possibly TRBD1 (5 bases). This CDR3 is built from 15 residues. The germline CDR1 and CDR2 sequences are LNHDA and SQIVND (reference sequence). Trimming shortened V by 4 bases and J by 5 bases, and 17 bases separated the two germline ends. The CDR3 DNA reads TGTGCCAGTAGTACCCTCGGGCAGGGTCCGGAGACCCAGTACTTC. Amino acids: CASSTLGQGPETQYF. Full variable domain (rest looked up from reference TRBV19 and TRBJ2-5): DGGITQSPKYLFRKEGQNVTLSCEQNLNHDAMYWYRQDPGQGLRLIYYSQIVNDFQKGDIAEGYSVSREKKESFPLTVTSAQKNPTAFYLCASSTLGQGPETQYFGPGTRLLVL.

The chain uses TRBV27 and TRBJ2-1; D may correspond to TRBD1 or TRBD2 (6 bases each). Germline-derived CDR1 and CDR2 are MNHEY and SMNVEV (reference sequence). The CDR3 sequence is 14 residues long. V was cut by 8 bases and J by 4 bases, with 15 bases left in between. CDR3 loop: CASGLGGQYNEQFF. For the CDR3, the DNA is TGTGCCAGCGGGCTGGGGGGCCAATACAATGAGCAGTTCTTC.

V gene TRBV7-8 combines with J gene TRBJ2-2; tentatively, D is TRBD1 or TRBD2 (6 bases each). V lost 5 bases and J lost 4, with 14 bases in between. Germline V gene lookup returns CDR1 SGHVS and CDR2 FQNEAQ. The length of the CDR3 is 15 residues. CDR3 region: CASSAGQAFTGELFF. The CDR3 DNA reads TGTGCCAGCAGCGCGGGACAAGCATTCACCGGGGAGCTGTTTTTT.

The rearrangement uses TRBV2 and TRBJ1-5; 9 bases map to TRBD1. In germline, CDR1 is SNHLY, CDR2 FYNNEI. This CDR3 has 18 residues. The J segment lost 1 base and the V segment lost 7 bases, leaving 14 bases of the junction unmatched. The CDR3 region is CASKSRGTGPISNQPQHF. The CDR3 DNA follows: TGTGCCAGCAAATCGAGAGGGACAGGGCCGATAAGCAATCAGCCCCAGCATTTT.

The V gene is TRBV6-5, the J gene TRBJ1-5; perhaps TRBD1 as D (5 bases). This CDR3 comprises 16 residues. The V end lost 4 bases, the J end lost 0 bases, and 13 bases lay between the germline ends. Germline V gene lookup returns CDR1 MNHEY and CDR2 SVGAGI. As DNA, the CDR3 is TGTGCCAGCAGTTTGGACATCGCTTATAGCAATCAGCCCCAGCATTTT. Encoded protein: CASSLDIAYSNQPQHF.

The V gene is TRBV7-4, the J gene TRBJ2-5, with D perhaps matching TRBD1 (7 bases). The J call is uncertain, as TRBJ2-1 better fits the DNA end. The CDR3 runs 17 residues. Germline V gene sequence: CDR1 SGHVT, CDR2 SQSDAQ. The CDR3 nucleotides read TGTGCCAGCAGCTTATTTGGATGGGCAGGGGGGATGAATGAGCAGTTCTTC. This gives the protein CASSLFGWAGGMNEQFF.

This rearrangement joins TRBV7-8 to TRBJ1-4; no firm D call. Trimming removed 5 bases from V and 2 bases from J, with 9 bases in between. The CDR3 runs to 14 residues. In germline, CDR1 is SGHVS, CDR2 FQNEAQ. CDR3 DNA sequence: TGTGCCAGCAGCACGACGTTGACTAATGAAAAACTGTTTTTT. This gives the protein CASSTTLTNEKLFF.

This clonotype was counted at least ten times. The V gene is TRBV28, the J gene TRBJ2-7, with D possibly being TRBD1 or TRBD2 (5 bases each). This CDR3 has 16 amino acids. CDR1 is MDHEN, CDR2 SYDVKM, per germline. Trimming stripped 3 bases from V and 2 bases from J, with 17 bases between. The DNA of the CDR3 is TGTGCCAGCAGTTTGGGGTTCCGGGACCGGGCCTACGAGCAGTACTTC. Residues: CASSLGFRDRAYEQYF.

The chain joins TRBV7-9 to TRBJ2-5; D possibly corresponds to TRBD2 (7 bases). The CDR3 has 14 residues. Trimming took 4 bases from V and 4 from J, leaving 13 bases between them. Germline V gives CDR1 SEHNR, CDR2 FQNEAQ (reference sequence). In DNA, the CDR3 is TGTGCCAGCAGCTGGGGGGGGACACGAGAGACCCAGTACTTC. Its protein is CASSWGGTRETQYF.

The chain links TRBV29-1 to TRBJ2-7, with a possible D match to TRBD1 (5 bases). The CDR3 has 14 amino acids. The V and J ends lost 6 bases and 3 bases respectively, with 18 bases between them. Germline V gene sequence: CDR1 SQVTM, CDR2 ANQGSEA. In nucleotides, the CDR3 is TGCAGCGTCAAAGTGATGGACAAGCTCTACGAGCAGTACTTC. The encoded protein is CSVKVMDKLYEQYF.

The rearrangement links TRBV12-3 or TRBV12-4 to TRBJ1-2; D unresolved. The CDR3 length is 14 residues. V dropped 4 bases and J dropped 10 bases, with 19 bases sitting between them. The CDR3 nucleotides read TGTGCCAGCAGTTCAACCGACAACGGGCATAACTACACCTTC. Translating gives CASSSTDNGHNYTF.

This chain links TRBV5-5 with TRBJ2-1, with D unclear. This CDR3 region has 14 residues. Germline CDR1 SGHKS, CDR2 YYEKEE (reference sequence). The V end lost 0 bases, the J end lost 7 bases, and 11 bases lay between the germline ends. For the CDR3, the DNA is TGTGCCAGCAGCTTGGGACACCCCACAAATGAGCAGTTCTTC. It encodes CASSLGHPTNEQFF.

This clonotype was seen more than once but under ten times. The CDR3 DNA sequence: TGTGCCAGCAGCCAAGAGGGCACCAACTCCTACAATGAGCAGTTCTTC. It yields the protein CASSQEGTNSYNEQFF. The chain carries TRBV3-1 and TRBJ2-1; D not resolved. The germline V gene has CDR1 LGHDT and CDR2 YNNKEL (reference sequence). The V end was cut by 0 bases, the J end by 0 bases, with 9 bases between. This CDR3 is 16 amino acids long.

The chain employs TRBV6-6 and TRBJ2-5; 7 nucleotides match TRBD2. Germline V CDR1 and CDR2: MNHNY, SVGAGI (reference sequence). The CDR3 is 16 amino acids. Losses at the gene ends were 2 bases for V and 0 bases for J; bases not matched to a gene: 6. DNA for the CDR3: TGTGCCAGCAGTTACGGACTAGAAACCTACCAAGAGACCCAGTACTTC. Translated: CASSYGLETYQETQYF.

This clonotype showed up just a few times. This chain joins TRBV7-6 and TRBJ1-2; a weak D match, TRBD1 (5 bases). This CDR3 is built from 13 residues. CDR1 and CDR2 from the germline V gene are SGHVS and FNYEAQ. Trimming removed 4 bases at V and 8 bases at J, with 14 bases between. CDR3 DNA: TGTGCCAGCAGCTCCTTGACAGCGGCAGGCTACACCTTC. Its translation: CASSSLTAAGYTF.

This clonotype was counted ten times or more. V gene TRBV6-5 combines with J gene TRBJ2-5; 12 positions agree with TRBD2. The V segment lost 5 bases and the J segment 3 bases; nucleotides outside the gene matches: 4. This CDR3 spans 15 amino acids. CDR1 MNHEY and CDR2 SVGAGI come from the germline V gene. The chain's CDR3 is CASSPTSGGEETQYF. The CDR3 nucleotides read TGTGCCAGCAGTCCGACTAGCGGGGGAGAAGAGACCCAGTACTTC.

The table lists this clonotype with a few counts. V is TRBV7-9 and J is TRBJ1-4; 9 bases match TRBD1. Germline trimming cut 4 bases from V and 8 bases from J; bases unmatched to any gene: 8. CDR3 size: 15 residues. The V gene's germline CDR1 is SEHNR and CDR2 FQNEAQ (reference sequence). The CDR3 coding sequence is TGTGCCAGCAGCTATACCGGGACAGGGTTGGAAAAACTGTTTTTT. This gives the protein CASSYTGTGLEKLFF.

The chain recombines TRBV11-2 with TRBJ2-5, with 7 bases aligning to TRBD2. The CDR3 is made up of 15 amino acids. Per the germline V gene, CDR1 is SGHAT and CDR2 is FQNNGV. Losses at the gene ends were 3 bases for V and 5 bases for J; bases not matched to a gene: 9. The CDR3 region is CASSLGGSSWETQYF. The CDR3 coding sequence is TGTGCCAGCAGCTTGGGCGGGAGCTCATGGGAGACCCAGTACTTC.